This TCR beta chain is from a study of regulatory T cells in long-lasting Graves disease. Trimming shortened V by 5 bases and J by 0 bases, and 20 bases separated the two germline ends. Per the germline V gene, CDR1 is SGHAT and CDR2 is FQNNGV. This CDR3 region has 17 residues. As for this clonotype: Its antigen is as yet unknown.

Assembly of TCR beta libraries relied on iRepertoire HTBI primers together with Arm-PCR of CDR3 regions. The authors' processing: Identified segments across samples numbered about 60 TRBV and over 13 TRBJ. From the multiplex PCR reads, TCRdb called clonotypes with MiXCR, one entry per CDR3 protein. The V and J calls here are based on TCRdb, not the publication. Counted here are 420,000 or so distinct CDR3 sequences, approximately 16% occurring once; the ten biggest clones make up 23%. Broader study findings: Reduced TCR diversity was observed in persistent Graves' patients versus newly diagnosed patients.

Time point: newly diagnosed GD, antithyroid drugs for less than 3 months. RNA from PBMCs was the source of the TCR library. These data also featured in a second study, about T cells in Graves' hyperthyroidism and ophthalmopathy. That work states: The hyperthyroidism patients had all been newly diagnosed, and their disease duration was under 2 months. Their ages ranged from 18 to 65 years. Initially, a first-round RT-PCR of the TCR CDR3 employed the HTBI primer set.

This sample comprised peripheral blood mononuclear cells (PBMCs), obtained at new diagnosis, from a patient treated with antithyroid drugs. The chain recombines TRBV11-2 with TRBJ2-7; a weak D match, TRBD2 (6 bases). The clonotype originates from a woman aged 18 to 35 with Graves disease. In nucleotides, the CDR3 is TGTGCCAGCAGCCAAGTCTTCGCGGGATCGACCTCCTACGAGCAGTACTTC. Translation: CASSQVFAGSTSYEQYF. Variable domain in full (rest from reference TRBV11-2 and TRBJ2-7): EAGVAQSPRYKIIEKRQSVAFWCNPISGHATLYWYQQILGQGPKLLIQFQNNGVVDDSQLPKDRFSAERLKGVDSTLKIQPAKLEDSAVYLCASSQVFAGSTSYEQYFGPGTRLTVT.